Following are 20 T cell receptor beta chains from one sample sequenced in a study of human T cells and chemical hapten exposure (dated by TCRdb to the early 2020s). Interpreted using the paper, the time point label stands for: pre-sensitization, week 0. Read against the paper, the sample's treatment or condition label means: therapeutic diphenylcyclopropenone sensitization with weekly scalp DPC. The library was prepared using RACE. Sequencing used a NextSeq 500. TCRdb cleaned the public reads at Q25 with fastp, built clones with MiXCR and kept in-frame beta chains. CDR3 protein sequences are deduplicated, and each keeps its most common genes and DNA. This sample lists about 120,000 distinct CDR3 sequences; 13% were detected once. The ten most abundant clones make up around 2.7% of the sample. Specimen: whole blood, collected in connection with sensitization to the hapten diphenylcyclopropenone (DPC). Receptors were obtained from a young woman with alopecia areata. Some clones in this sample may be carry-over from other donors' samples.

V usage is TRBV2 and J usage is TRBJ2-1; unclear D gene. CDR3 length: 13 amino acids. V shed 4 bases and J shed 7 bases, with 11 bases lying between them. CDR1 SNHLY and CDR2 FYNNEI come from the germline V gene. CDR3 coding DNA: TGTGCCAGCAGTGTTCGGGTGTGGAATGAGCAGTTCTTC. Amino acid sequence: CASSVRVWNEQFF.

This clonotype was seen only a few times. The chain is built from TRBV7-2 and TRBJ2-1; the D gene is possibly TRBD2 (7 bases). Trimming stripped 0 bases from V and 10 bases from J, with 13 bases between. The CDR3 extends over 14 amino acids. CDR1 SGHTA and CDR2 FQGNSA come from the germline V gene. In nucleotides, the CDR3 is TGTGCCAGCAGCTTAGCGGGGGGGCCGGAGGAGCAGTTCTTC. Protein sequence: CASSLAGGPEEQFF.

The table lists this clonotype with a few counts. CDR3 residues: CATSALSGGNNEQFF. The CDR3, as DNA: TGTGCCACCAGCGCCTTGAGCGGGGGAAACAATGAGCAGTTCTTC. This chain connects TRBV10-3 to TRBJ2-1; 8 positions agree with TRBD2. Germline V gene data show CDR1 as ENHRY and CDR2 as SYGVKD. J lost 5 bases, V lost 10 bases, and 13 bases had no gene match. CDR3 length: 15 residues.

This clonotype was found a few times. The V gene is TRBV2, the J gene TRBJ2-7; D uncertain. This CDR3 has 11 amino acids. Germline V CDR1 and CDR2: SNHLY, FYNNEI. V was cut by 6 bases and J by 0 bases, with 3 bases left in between. The CDR3 DNA sequence: TGTGCCAGCAGGGTCTCCTACGAGCAGTACTTC. Translated, it gives CASRVSYEQYF.

This chain links TRBV11-2 with TRBJ2-2, with D unresolved. The CDR3 loop spans 12 amino acids. CDR1 is SGHAT, CDR2 FQNNGV, per germline. V lost 2 bases, J lost 6 bases, and 4 bases lay in between. The CDR3 DNA reads as TGTGCCAGCAGCTTACGGGCCGGGGAGCTGTTTTTT. This gives the protein CASSLRAGELFF.

V and J are TRBV20-1 and TRBJ1-2; TRBD1 agrees at 8 bases. The germline CDR1 and CDR2 sequences are DFQATT and SNEGSKA (reference sequence). The CDR3 contains 13 residues. Trimming cost V 6 bases and J 4 bases; bases outside gene matches: 7. The CDR3 region has the DNA TGCAGTGCCCCACCGGACAGGGCCTATGGCTACACCTTC. Protein product: CSAPPDRAYGYTF.

The chain is built from TRBV19 and TRBJ2-5; a weak D match, TRBD2 (5 bases). V was clipped by 4 bases and J by 5 bases, with 8 bases between them. The CDR3 covers 12 residues. Germline lookup yields CDR1 LNHDA and CDR2 SQIVND (reference sequence). In nucleotides, the CDR3 is TGTGCCAGTAGTAAACCGGGGGAGACCCAGTACTTC. Translating it yields CASSKPGETQYF.

The chain uses TRBV12-3 or TRBV12-4 and TRBJ2-3, with 14 positions matching TRBD2. After removal of 1 base from V and 4 bases from J, the junction contained 7 bases not matched to a gene. This CDR3 is 18 amino acids long. The CDR3 nucleotides are TGTGCCAGCAGTTTAGTCGGAGGGACTAGCGGGAGCCCAGATACGCAGTATTTT. Translated: CASSLVGGTSGSPDTQYF.

This clonotype was counted only a few times. The rearrangement joins TRBV10-3 to TRBJ1-1, with 7 bases matching TRBD1. CDR1 ENHRY and CDR2 SYGVKD come from the germline V gene. This CDR3 is 14 amino acids long. V lost 2 bases, J lost 6 bases, and 6 bases stayed unmatched. This CDR3 reads CAISETGEASEAFF. DNA of the CDR3: TGTGCCATCAGTGAGACAGGGGAAGCTTCTGAAGCTTTCTTT.

This clonotype was found many times. The V gene is TRBV7-9, the J gene TRBJ2-7; 9 bases map to TRBD1. CDR1 SEHNR and CDR2 FQNEAQ come from the germline V gene (reference sequence). The CDR3 length is 14 residues. V lost 4 bases to trimming and J lost 7 bases; unmatched junction nucleotides: 8. The chain's CDR3 is CASSSGTGRGEQYF. DNA for the CDR3: TGTGCCAGCAGCTCCGGGACAGGGAGGGGAGAGCAGTACTTC.

This clonotype was seen a few times. This chain uses TRBV12-3 or TRBV12-4 with TRBJ2-5; the D is unclear. V was shortened by 5 bases and J by 4 bases, with 14 bases between the two germline ends. The CDR3 consists of 14 residues. CDR3 nucleotides: TGTGCCAGCAGTACCGGGCCCTACTCAGAGACCCAGTACTTC. It translates to CASSTGPYSETQYF.

By frequency in the sample, this clonotype is medium-sized. The chain couples TRBV10-2 to TRBJ1-2; 8 bases are shared with TRBD1. J lost 5 bases, V lost 2 bases, and 7 bases had no gene match. The CDR3 extends over 15 amino acids. CDR1 WSHSY and CDR2 SAAADI come from the germline V gene. The CDR3 nucleotides read TGCGCCAGCAGTGAGAATAACAGGGGGATGTATGGCTACACCTTC. It specifies CASSENNRGMYGYTF.

This clonotype was observed a handful of times. The chain employs TRBV20-1 and TRBJ2-7; possible D gene TRBD1, 6 bases. Germline CDR1 DFQATT, CDR2 SNEGSKA (reference sequence). The V and J ends lost 0 bases and 6 bases respectively, with 9 bases between them. There are 12 residues in the CDR3. This chain's CDR3 is CSAREGATEQYF. In DNA form, the CDR3 reads TGCAGTGCTAGAGAGGGGGCCACCGAGCAGTACTTC.

This chain links TRBV5-1 with TRBJ2-5, with 9 bases that match TRBD1. Trimming cost V 2 bases and J 6 bases; bases outside gene matches: 11. This CDR3 contains 16 residues. Germline CDR1 reads SGHRS; CDR2 reads YFSETQ. The CDR3 reads CASSLFTQGALKTQYF. The CDR3 nucleotides are TGCGCCAGCAGCTTATTCACACAGGGGGCATTAAAGACCCAGTACTTC.

This clonotype was counted a few times. Relative to the germline gene, one junction end is altered; a read error may explain this. The chain couples TRBV7-3 to TRBJ2-6; maybe TRBD1 (6 bases). The CDR3 loop spans 16 amino acids. Looked up from germline, CDR1 is SGHTA and CDR2 is FQGTGA. The CDR3: CASSLRTVSGASVLTF. The CDR3 DNA sequence: TGTGCCAGCAGCCTAAGGACAGTCTCTGGGGCCAGCGTCCTGACTTTC.

The table lists this clonotype with a few counts. The V gene is TRBV20-1, the J gene TRBJ1-6; weak D call: TRBD1 (5 bases). Germline CDR1 DFQATT, CDR2 SNEGSKA (reference sequence). The CDR3 runs 15 residues. Trimming pared 2 bases from V and 7 bases from J, leaving 15 bases between. The DNA of the CDR3 is TGCAGTGCTAGACTCGGCGAGGGGCCCAATTCACCCCTCCACTTT. Residues: CSARLGEGPNSPLHF.

This clonotype was observed a handful of times. The V call is TRBV7-2, the J call TRBJ1-1; D uncertain. The CDR3 loop spans 14 amino acids. Looked up from germline, CDR1 is SGHTA and CDR2 is FQGNSA. Between the trimmed V and J ends, which lost 0 bases and 3 bases, there was a span of 8 bases. The DNA for the CDR3 is TGTGCCAGCAGCTTAGCCGGGTGGGACACTGAAGCTTTCTTT. This sequence encodes CASSLAGWDTEAFF.

In this sample, this clonotype turned up many times. This chain joins TRBV7-9 and TRBJ2-6; D gene uncertain. The CDR3 is 16 residues long. The germline V gene has CDR1 SEHNR and CDR2 FQNEAQ (reference sequence). Trimming took 7 bases from V and 0 from J, leaving 13 bases between them. CDR3 DNA sequence: TGTGCCAGCATGGACGATAAGCCCTCTGGGGCCAACGTCCTGACTTTC. Translated, it gives CASMDDKPSGANVLTF.

The chain combines TRBV5-6 with TRBJ2-3; D is perhaps TRBD2 (5 bases). The CDR3 loop spans 17 amino acids. V lost 6 bases, J lost 4 bases, and 24 bases lay in between. In germline, CDR1 is SGHDT, CDR2 YYEEEE. CDR3 coding DNA: TGTGCCAGCACCACCTTTCTAGGGCGAGGGAGCGCAGATACGCAGTATTTT. Its protein is CASTTFLGRGSADTQYF.

This clonotype was seen ten or more times. V usage is TRBV7-2 and J usage is TRBJ1-2; 7 bases line up with TRBD1. The CDR3 is 14 residues long. Germline trimming cut 1 base from V and 4 bases from J; bases unmatched to any gene: 3. CDR1 is SGHTA, CDR2 FQGNSA, per germline. DNA of the CDR3: TGTGCCAGCAGCTTAGGACAGGGTATCTATGGCTACACCTTC. Translating gives CASSLGQGIYGYTF.